Following are 2 T cell receptor beta chains from one sample sequenced in a study of a mutant IDH1 vaccine in newly diagnosed glioma. The method was immunoSEQ multiplex PCR; TCRdb's version includes in-frame clones alone and lacks a portion of them. There are about 40,000 clones in the sample; approximately 89% occur only once, and around 2.5% lies in the top ten. These receptors have no identified antigens. Time point of the sample: week 5, during vaccination. The investigators gave 300 ug of mutant IDH1 20-mer peptide in each vaccine dose, together with topical imiquimod. This sample comprised PBMCs, obtained from a glioma patient whose treatment included an IDH1 peptide vaccine. Receptor source: a man aged 45 to 65 with glioma.

The chain links TRBV18 to TRBJ2-5, with TRBD1 matching over 8 bases. This CDR3 region has 13 residues. Per germline, CDR1 KGHSH and CDR2 LQKENI. Unmatched junction bases numbered 0, after V lost 2 bases and J lost 4 bases. The CDR3 bases are TGTGCCAGCTCACCAGGACAGGGAGAGACCCAGTACTTC. Its translation is CASSPGQGETQYF.

This chain connects TRBV19 to TRBJ2-3; unclear D gene. The V end was cut by 10 bases, the J end by 1 base, with 9 bases between. CDR1 and CDR2 from the germline V gene are LNHDA and SQIVND (reference sequence). The CDR3 length is 12 residues. CDR3 DNA: TGTGCCACCAGTTCACGCACAGATACGCAGTATTTT. This translates into CATSSRTDTQYF.